This T cell receptor beta chain was obtained from a study of cytomegalovirus exposure and HLA in healthy donors. PCR used 60 Vbeta primers and 13 Jbeta primers. Data came from immunoSEQ multiplex PCR; TCRdb stores just in-frame clones and leaves some out. The profile shows approximately 150,000 clones, 84% of them singletons. The clonotype was recovered from a girl between 5 and 17 years old in good health and CMV-seropositive. The sample comprised PBMCs.

The CDR3 DNA sequence: TGTGCCAGCAGCTTGCAGAACTATGGCTACACCTTC. This codes for CASSLQNYGYTF. The chain carries TRBV7-9 and TRBJ1-2; no clear D gene. Trimming left V 3 bases short and J 2 bases short, with 4 bases between. The germline V gene encodes CDR1 SEHNR and CDR2 FQNEAQ (reference sequence). This CDR3 contains 12 residues. The full variable domain, rest sourced from reference TRBV7-9 and TRBJ1-2, is DTGVSQNPRHKITKRGQNVTFRCDPISEHNRLYWYRQTLGQGPEFLTYFQNEAQLEKSRLLSDRFSAERPKGSFSTLEIQRTEQGDSAMYLCASSLQNYGYTFGSGTRLTVV.